A selection of T cell receptor beta chains follows, all from one sample in a study of vaccination and CD4 T cells after COVID-19. MiXCR was run by TCRdb on the PCR reads, yielding one entry per CDR3 protein. Of about 15,000 distinct CDR3 sequences listed, 53% were seen once; the top ten hold under 13%. What these receptors recognize is not known. Specimen: CD4+ T cells from blood, cultured in vitro. Every receptor here comes from a human donor who had recovered from COVID-19. CDR3s include the opening cysteine and the closing phenylalanine or tryptophan. The order of the fields is clone size, J gene, V gene, D gene, CDR3 DNA, CDR3 protein. A D gene is named only where the DNA matches it firmly. Not every row has a clone size; where given, it reads once, few, many or a size class.

clone_size: few
j_call: TRBJ1-5
v_call: TRBV25-1
d_call: .
cdr3_nt: TGTGCCAGCAGTGATGGCGGAAGCAATCAGCCCCAGCATTTT
cdr3_aa: CASSDGGSNQPQHF

clone_size: .
j_call: TRBJ2-3
v_call: TRBV2
d_call: .
cdr3_nt: TGTGCCAGCAGTGATTGGAACGATCCAGATACGCAGTATTTT
cdr3_aa: CASSDWNDPDTQYF

clone_size: once
j_call: TRBJ2-2
v_call: TRBV9
d_call: TRBD2
cdr3_nt: TGTGCCAGCAGCTCAGGGACTACTCAGTTCACCGGGGAGCTGTTTTTT
cdr3_aa: CASSSGTTQFTGELFF

clone_size: .
j_call: TRBJ2-5
v_call: TRBV20-1
d_call: .
cdr3_nt: TGCAGTGCTAGCAGTTTGGAACCGCAGGAGACCCAGTACTTC
cdr3_aa: CSASSLEPQETQYF

clone_size: once
j_call: TRBJ2-7
v_call: TRBV5-1
d_call: .
cdr3_nt: TGCGCCAGCAGCCGGGGGTCGACAGTCTACACCTACGAGCAGTACTTC
cdr3_aa: CASSRGSTVYTYEQYF

clone_size: .
j_call: TRBJ1-1
v_call: TRBV20-1
d_call: .
cdr3_nt: TGCAGTGCTAGAGATAGCGGACCAAGGGCCACTGAAGCTTTCTTT
cdr3_aa: CSARDSGPRATEAFF

clone_size: .
j_call: TRBJ1-5
v_call: TRBV7-9
d_call: .
cdr3_nt: TGTGCCAGCAGCTTGTTAGGGGAGCATCAGCCCCAGCATTTT
cdr3_aa: CASSLLGEHQPQHF

clone_size: few
j_call: TRBJ2-1
v_call: TRBV20-1
d_call: .
cdr3_nt: TGCAGTGCGGGGGCGGCAGGGCAGGGCTACAATGAGCAGTTCTTC
cdr3_aa: CSAGAAGQGYNEQFF

clone_size: .
j_call: TRBJ2-3
v_call: TRBV7-9
d_call: .
cdr3_nt: TGTGCCAGCAGCCCTATTACAGATACGCAGTATTTT
cdr3_aa: CASSPITDTQYF

clone_size: .
j_call: TRBJ2-1
v_call: TRBV5-1
d_call: TRBD2
cdr3_nt: TGCGCCAGCAGCTTGCCCGGTCTAGCGGGAGGGCCCAATGAGCAGTTCTTC
cdr3_aa: CASSLPGLAGGPNEQFF

clone_size: .
j_call: TRBJ1-6
v_call: TRBV6-5
d_call: .
cdr3_nt: TGTGCCAGCAGTTACTCGAAACAGGGTGGGAATTCACCCCTCCACTTT
cdr3_aa: CASSYSKQGGNSPLHF

clone_size: .
j_call: TRBJ2-3
v_call: TRBV7-9
d_call: TRBD2
cdr3_nt: TGTGCCAGCAGCTTAGGGGCGGGAGAGAGAGATACGCAGTATTTT
cdr3_aa: CASSLGAGERDTQYF

clone_size: medium-sized
j_call: TRBJ2-1
v_call: TRBV20-1
d_call: TRBD1
cdr3_nt: TGCAGTGCTAGAGATGCGGCAGGGGGCAACAATGAGCAGTTCTTC
cdr3_aa: CSARDAAGGNNEQFF

clone_size: few
j_call: TRBJ1-1
v_call: TRBV6-2/TRBV6-3
d_call: TRBD1
cdr3_nt: TGTGCCAGCAGTTACGGTAGGGGGCGTCTTTCTGAAGCTTTCTTT
cdr3_aa: CASSYGRGRLSEAFF

clone_size: .
j_call: TRBJ2-7
v_call: TRBV6-5
d_call: TRBD1
cdr3_nt: TGTGCCAGCAGTTACTCCGGGACAGGGGTCGACGAGCAGTACTTC
cdr3_aa: CASSYSGTGVDEQYF

clone_size: .
j_call: TRBJ2-2
v_call: TRBV9
d_call: TRBD1
cdr3_nt: TGTGCCAGCAGCCCTTGGGACAGGGTGAACACCGGGGAGCTGTTTTTT
cdr3_aa: CASSPWDRVNTGELFF

clone_size: .
j_call: TRBJ2-1
v_call: TRBV24-1
d_call: .
cdr3_nt: TGTGCCAGCAGCTTAGAGGAAGGGGGAGAGCAGTTCTTC
cdr3_aa: CASSLEEGGEQFF

clone_size: .
j_call: TRBJ2-2
v_call: TRBV2
d_call: .
cdr3_nt: TGTGCCAGCAGTGAGGGCACCGGGGAGCTGTTTTTT
cdr3_aa: CASSEGTGELFF

clone_size: .
j_call: TRBJ1-2
v_call: TRBV3-1
d_call: .
cdr3_nt: TGTGCCAGCAGCCTAGAGGGACAACAACGAGGGGGCTACACCTTC
cdr3_aa: CASSLEGQQRGGYTF

clone_size: .
j_call: TRBJ1-2
v_call: TRBV20-1
d_call: .
cdr3_nt: TGCAGTGCTAGTTCTCTCGGCGAGTACGGCTACACCTTC
cdr3_aa: CSASSLGEYGYTF

clone_size: .
j_call: TRBJ2-7
v_call: TRBV20-1
d_call: TRBD2
cdr3_nt: TGCAGTGCTAGAGGGACTAGCGACTACGAGCAGTACTTC
cdr3_aa: CSARGTSDYEQYF

clone_size: few
j_call: TRBJ1-2
v_call: TRBV6-1
d_call: .
cdr3_nt: TGTGCCAGCAGTGAAGCGCACACAGGACCGGCTAACTATGGCTACACCTTC
cdr3_aa: CASSEAHTGPANYGYTF

clone_size: .
j_call: TRBJ2-3
v_call: TRBV28
d_call: TRBD2
cdr3_nt: TGTGCCAGCAGTTTAGTAAGACTAGCGGGGGGGTCAGATACGCAGTATTTT
cdr3_aa: CASSLVRLAGGSDTQYF

clone_size: few
j_call: TRBJ1-5
v_call: TRBV19
d_call: .
cdr3_nt: TGTGCCAGTGTGGGGGCGGGGGGCGGCAATCAGCCCCAGCATTTT
cdr3_aa: CASVGAGGGNQPQHF

clone_size: .
j_call: TRBJ2-2
v_call: TRBV5-1
d_call: .
cdr3_nt: TGCGCCAGCAGCACGGTTCAACTAGGCACCGGGGAGCTGTTTTTT
cdr3_aa: CASSTVQLGTGELFF

clone_size: .
j_call: TRBJ2-3
v_call: TRBV10-1
d_call: .
cdr3_nt: TGCGCCAGCAGTTCCACCGGATATAGCACAGATACGCAGTATTTT
cdr3_aa: CASSSTGYSTDTQYF

clone_size: .
j_call: TRBJ2-5
v_call: TRBV6-1
d_call: TRBD1
cdr3_nt: TGTGCCAGCAGCCCGGGACAGCATGTGGAGACCCAGTACTTC
cdr3_aa: CASSPGQHVETQYF

clone_size: few
j_call: TRBJ1-6
v_call: TRBV2
d_call: .
cdr3_nt: TGTGCCAGCAGTGCGGTCGGGGGAACGGATTCACCCCTCCACTTT
cdr3_aa: CASSAVGGTDSPLHF

clone_size: .
j_call: TRBJ2-1
v_call: TRBV11-3
d_call: .
cdr3_nt: TGTGCCAGCAGCTTAGGCACTTACAATGAGCAGTTCTTC
cdr3_aa: CASSLGTYNEQFF

clone_size: .
j_call: TRBJ2-1
v_call: TRBV4-2
d_call: .
cdr3_nt: TGTGCCAGCAGCCAAGATCTAGCGATCTCCTACAATGAGCAGTTCTTC
cdr3_aa: CASSQDLAISYNEQFF

clone_size: .
j_call: TRBJ1-5
v_call: TRBV2
d_call: TRBD1
cdr3_nt: TGTGCCAGCAGCCAGGGGGCAGGTCAGCCCCAGCATTTT
cdr3_aa: CASSQGAGQPQHF

clone_size: .
j_call: TRBJ2-1
v_call: TRBV11-2
d_call: .
cdr3_nt: TGTGCCAGCAGCCGGCCGGGACGGAAGGAAAATGAGCAGTTCTTC
cdr3_aa: CASSRPGRKENEQFF

clone_size: .
j_call: TRBJ1-6
v_call: TRBV9
d_call: .
cdr3_nt: TGTGCCAGCAGCGTAGTGGGGAACTCTAATTCACCCCTCCACTTT
cdr3_aa: CASSVVGNSNSPLHF

clone_size: .
j_call: TRBJ2-4
v_call: TRBV2
d_call: .
cdr3_nt: TGTGCCAGCAGTGATAATAGCGTGGTCATTCAGTACTTC
cdr3_aa: CASSDNSVVIQYF

clone_size: .
j_call: TRBJ1-1
v_call: TRBV6-1
d_call: TRBD1
cdr3_nt: TGTGCCAGCAGGACAGGGGCCCCGAACACTGAAGCTTTCTTT
cdr3_aa: CASRTGAPNTEAFF

clone_size: .
j_call: TRBJ2-1
v_call: TRBV5-1
d_call: .
cdr3_nt: TGCGCCAGCAGCTTGCGGTGGACAGCCGACAATGAGCAGTTCTTC
cdr3_aa: CASSLRWTADNEQFF

clone_size: .
j_call: TRBJ1-5
v_call: TRBV20-1
d_call: .
cdr3_nt: TGCAGTGCTACCTGGGGAGGGGATCAGCCCCAGCATTTT
cdr3_aa: CSATWGGDQPQHF

clone_size: few
j_call: TRBJ2-5
v_call: TRBV11-2
d_call: .
cdr3_nt: TGTGCCAGCACCTCTTTCGAGACCCAGTACTTC
cdr3_aa: CASTSFETQYF

clone_size: few
j_call: TRBJ2-5
v_call: TRBV5-1
d_call: .
cdr3_nt: TGCGCCAGCAGCTTTTATGGGGGGCAGCGGGAGACCCAGTACTTC
cdr3_aa: CASSFYGGQRETQYF

clone_size: .
j_call: TRBJ2-3
v_call: TRBV20-1
d_call: .
cdr3_nt: TGCAGTGCTACCCCACTAGCAACTAGCACAGATACGCAGTATTTT
cdr3_aa: CSATPLATSTDTQYF

clone_size: few
j_call: TRBJ2-1
v_call: TRBV20-1
d_call: TRBD2
cdr3_nt: TGCAGTGCTAGTTCGTCGGGACTAGGGACTAGCGGGAGGGCCGCCTATAGGGAGCAGTTCTTC
cdr3_aa: CSASSSGLGTSGRAAYREQFF

clone_size: once
j_call: TRBJ1-1
v_call: TRBV29-1
d_call: .
cdr3_nt: TGCAGCGTACAGGCTACAACTGAAGCTTTCTTT
cdr3_aa: CSVQATTEAFF

clone_size: .
j_call: TRBJ1-2
v_call: TRBV11-2
d_call: .
cdr3_nt: TGTGCCAGCAGCGTCACAGGGCCCCTCAATGGCTACACCTTC
cdr3_aa: CASSVTGPLNGYTF

clone_size: .
j_call: TRBJ2-2
v_call: TRBV20-1
d_call: .
cdr3_nt: TGCAGTGCTTCGACAGGTTTTAACACCGGGGAGCTGTTTTTT
cdr3_aa: CSASTGFNTGELFF

clone_size: medium-sized
j_call: TRBJ2-5
v_call: TRBV24-1
d_call: .
cdr3_nt: TGTGCCACCAGACGAGGGGGGTCCGACTGGGAGACCCAGTACTTC
cdr3_aa: CATRRGGSDWETQYF

clone_size: .
j_call: TRBJ2-7
v_call: TRBV6-2/TRBV6-3
d_call: .
cdr3_nt: TGTGCCAGCAAGTCGGACGGCCCTCGGGAGCAGTACTTC
cdr3_aa: CASKSDGPREQYF

clone_size: few
j_call: TRBJ1-1
v_call: TRBV5-1
d_call: .
cdr3_nt: TGCGCCAGCAGCTTGGAGGGGGAAGCTTTCTTT
cdr3_aa: CASSLEGEAFF

clone_size: few
j_call: TRBJ2-2
v_call: TRBV2
d_call: .
cdr3_nt: TGTGCCAGCAGCACTCGTGGGACTTTAAACACCGGGGAGCTGTTTTTT
cdr3_aa: CASSTRGTLNTGELFF

clone_size: few
j_call: TRBJ1-2
v_call: TRBV12-3/TRBV12-4
d_call: TRBD1
cdr3_nt: TGTGCCAGCAGCTTACAGGGGAACTATGGCTACACCTTC
cdr3_aa: CASSLQGNYGYTF

clone_size: .
j_call: TRBJ1-2
v_call: TRBV6-1
d_call: .
cdr3_nt: TGTGCCAGCACCGCCGGGGGGGCTTGGGGCTACACCTTC
cdr3_aa: CASTAGGAWGYTF

clone_size: .
j_call: TRBJ1-1
v_call: TRBV7-8
d_call: TRBD1
cdr3_nt: TGTGCCAGCAGCTTAGCGACAGGGTGGACTAAAGCTTTCTTT
cdr3_aa: CASSLATGWTKAFF

clone_size: .
j_call: TRBJ1-1
v_call: TRBV7-2
d_call: .
cdr3_nt: TGTGCCAGCAGCTTAGCGGCAGGGGTTAGACAAGAAGCTTTCTTT
cdr3_aa: CASSLAAGVRQEAFF